These 32 T cell receptor beta chains originate from one sample sequenced in a study of shared clonotypes between healthy human individuals. The assay was immunoSEQ multiplex PCR, and TCRdb's table has in-frame clones only and misses some. Of about 380,000 clones listed, about 96% were seen once; the top ten hold about 0.34%. Sequencing was done on a sample of memory CD8+ T cells sorted from blood. Subset given: CD45RO+ cells pooled with CCR7-negative TemRA cells. The receptors derive from a man aged 30 to 39 in good health.

The rearrangement joins TRBV2 to TRBJ2-3; D unresolved. The V end was cut by 6 bases, the J end by 3 bases, with 10 bases between. This CDR3 has 13 residues. CDR1 and CDR2 (germline): SNHLY, FYNNEI. In nucleotides, the CDR3 is TGTGCCAGCAGCCGGAAATCGACAGATACGCAGTATTTT. Translation gives CASSRKSTDTQYF.

Comments on this clone: The same CDR3 can be traced to other DNA sequences in this sample. This chain's CDR3 is CASSLGGGNQPQHF. CDR3 DNA sequence: TGTGCCAGCAGCTTAGGGGGCGGCAATCAGCCCCAGCATTTT. The chain is built from TRBV28 and TRBJ1-5, with 7 bases that match TRBD1. The CDR3 extends over 14 amino acids. Germline V CDR1 and CDR2: MDHEN, SYDVKM. Trimming removed 6 bases from V and 2 bases from J; junction bases left unmatched: 4.

This sequence joins TRBV5-6 and TRBJ2-1; D gene unclear. V was clipped by 0 bases and J by 14 bases, with 9 bases between them. Germline values: CDR1 SGHDT, CDR2 YYEEEE. The length of the CDR3 is 11 residues. For the CDR3, the DNA is TGTGCCAGCAGCTTGGGAACCAGAGAGTTCTTC. It codes for CASSLGTREFF.

The rearrangement links TRBV6-6 to TRBJ1-6; no definite D call. The CDR3 has 14 amino acids. With 6 bases removed from V and 8 bases from J, the gap between germline ends came to 14 bases. Germline V gene data show CDR1 as MNHNY and CDR2 as SVGAGI (reference sequence). The CDR3 region has the DNA TGTGCCAGCAGCCCGGGCCCTGGGGATTCACCCCTCCACTTT. Its protein is CASSPGPGDSPLHF.

The rearrangement uses TRBV4-1 and TRBJ2-1, with TRBD2 matching over 7 bases. Germline trimming cut 5 bases from V and 4 bases from J; bases unmatched to any gene: 11. CDR1 MGHRA and CDR2 YSYEKL come from the germline V gene. This CDR3 contains 16 residues. The DNA of the CDR3 is TGCGCCAGCAGCAACCCGGGGCGGGAGAGGTACAATGAGCAGTTCTTC. Translating it yields CASSNPGRERYNEQFF.

This chain connects TRBV6-6 to TRBJ1-1; D gene uncertain. The length of the CDR3 is 11 residues. Germline V lookup: CDR1 MNHNY, CDR2 SVGAGI (reference sequence). V lost 5 bases, J lost 4 bases, and 5 bases lay in between. The CDR3 spells CASSHPTEAFF. DNA of the CDR3: TGTGCCAGCAGTCATCCCACTGAAGCTTTCTTT.

Comment on this clone: Other DNA sequences in the sample encode the same CDR3. V and J are TRBV7-9 and TRBJ2-1; D gene unclear. The CDR3 consists of 12 residues. Germline-derived CDR1 and CDR2 are SEHNR and FQNEAQ (reference sequence). The V and J ends lost 4 bases and 2 bases respectively, with 3 bases between them. In DNA, the CDR3 is TGTGCCAGCAGCTCTACCTACAATGAGCAGTTCTTC. Amino acid sequence: CASSSTYNEQFF.

The CDR3 sequence is CASSPWTGTTEAFF. The CDR3 nucleotides read TGTGCCAGCAGTCCATGGACAGGGACAACTGAAGCTTTCTTT. The chain carries TRBV27 and TRBJ1-1; 8 nucleotides line up with TRBD1. The V gene end was trimmed by 5 bases and the J gene end by 5 bases; junction bases not matched to a gene: 7. The CDR3 contains 14 residues. From germline, CDR1 is MNHEY and CDR2 SMNVEV (reference sequence).

This clone has a single count. V usage is TRBV7-2 and J usage is TRBJ2-3; no reliable D call. Per the germline V gene, CDR1 is SGHTA and CDR2 is FQGNSA. V dropped 0 bases and J dropped 6 bases, with 4 bases sitting between them. This CDR3 contains 12 residues. CDR3 sequence reads: CASSLAVDTQYF. CDR3 in DNA: TGTGCCAGCAGCTTAGCGGTGGATACGCAGTATTTT.

The chain couples TRBV4-2 to TRBJ1-5; D unclear. The V end was cut by 0 bases, the J end by 6 bases, with 9 bases between. The CDR3 loop spans 14 amino acids. Germline-derived CDR1 and CDR2 are LGHNA and YNFKEQ. The CDR3 nucleotides read TGTGCCAGCAGCCAAGATGACGGGTTTCAGCCCCAGCATTTT. Translation gives CASSQDDGFQPQHF.

CDR3 nucleotides: TGTGCCAGCAGAGTCCCCGGGTTGGGAAACACCATATATTTT. Protein product: CASRVPGLGNTIYF. The chain joins TRBV28 to TRBJ1-3; D is unclear. The V gene lost 6 bases and the J gene lost 4 bases, with 13 bases spanning the gap. Per the germline V gene, CDR1 is MDHEN and CDR2 is SYDVKM. The CDR3 totals 14 residues.

This clone was found once. The chain couples TRBV6-5 to TRBJ2-1; TRBD2 matches at 7 bases. The CDR3 contains 14 residues. After removal of 0 bases from V and 7 bases from J, the junction contained 3 bases not matched to a gene. The germline CDR1 and CDR2 sequences are MNHEY and SVGAGI. The CDR3 nucleotides are TGTGCCAGCAGTTACTCCGGGACTACAAATGAGCAGTTCTTC. As protein: CASSYSGTTNEQFF.

V gene TRBV10-3 combines with J gene TRBJ1-2, with a weak D call TRBD1 (6 bases). The CDR3 is 13 amino acids. Germline V lookup: CDR1 ENHRY, CDR2 SYGVKD. The V end lost 0 bases, the J end lost 7 bases, and 9 bases lay between the germline ends. The CDR3 region is CAISESQGLGYTF. CDR3 in DNA: TGTGCCATCAGTGAGTCCCAGGGGCTTGGCTACACCTTC.

The CDR3 region has the DNA TGTGCCATCGGGCGTACTAGCGGGAGATACAATGAGCAGTTCTTC. Residues: CAIGRTSGRYNEQFF. J is TRBJ2-1 and V is TRBV10-3, with TRBD2 matching 11 bases. This CDR3 region has 15 residues. The junction had 7 bases not matched to a gene; V was cut back by 8 bases and J by 4 bases. Germline values: CDR1 ENHRY, CDR2 SYGVKD.

This clone was detected only once. The rearrangement uses TRBV29-1 and TRBJ1-1, with TRBD1 matching over 7 bases. This CDR3 comprises 12 residues. The ends lost 6 bases at V and 0 bases at J; junction bases unmatched: 1. Germline V CDR1 and CDR2: SQVTM, ANQGSEA. CDR3 residues: CSVGQLNTEAFF. CDR3 DNA: TGCAGCGTGGGACAGTTGAACACTGAAGCTTTCTTT.

This clone has only one observation. The chain links TRBV2 to TRBJ2-2; D is unresolved. The CDR3 has 14 amino acids. Per germline, CDR1 SNHLY and CDR2 FYNNEI. V lost 2 bases, J lost 5 bases, and 9 bases lay in between. The CDR3 loop is CASSEWASTGELFF. The CDR3 DNA reads as TGTGCCAGCAGTGAATGGGCATCAACCGGGGAGCTGTTTTTT.

The chain has TRBV28 and TRBJ2-3; D remains unclear. Germline V gene lookup returns CDR1 MDHEN and CDR2 SYDVKM. Trimming shortened V by 3 bases and J by 2 bases, and 9 bases separated the two germline ends. The CDR3 consists of 14 residues. This CDR3 reads CASSLSPYTDTQYF. Written as DNA, the CDR3 is TGTGCCAGCAGTTTGTCCCCTTACACAGATACGCAGTATTTT.

The genes are TRBV7-9 and TRBJ1-4; D not certain. The CDR3 is 15 residues long. Germline-derived CDR1 and CDR2 are SEHNR and FQNEAQ (reference sequence). V dropped 5 bases and J dropped 2 bases, with 12 bases sitting between them. The CDR3 bases are TGTGCCAGCAGCCCCGGTGGTGCGACTAATGAAAAACTGTTTTTT. Amino acid sequence: CASSPGGATNEKLFF. The full variable domain, its missing parts supplied by reference TRBV7-9 and TRBJ1-4, is DTGVSQNPRHKITKRGQNVTFRCDPISEHNRLYWYRQTLGQGPEFLTYFQNEAQLEKSRLLSDRFSAERPKGSFSTLEIQRTEQGDSAMYLCASSPGGATNEKLFFGSGTQLSVL.

The rearrangement joins TRBV5-5 to TRBJ1-5; D is unclear. Trimming removed 2 bases from V and 3 bases from J, with 21 bases in between. This CDR3 comprises 18 residues. Germline-derived CDR1 and CDR2 are SGHKS and YYEKEE (reference sequence). Here the CDR3 reads CASSLMGTNRVNNQPQHF. The CDR3 DNA is TGTGCCAGCAGCTTAATGGGTACCAATAGGGTAAACAATCAGCCCCAGCATTTT.

The chain is built from TRBV27 and TRBJ2-3; 8 bases line up with TRBD1. This CDR3 region has 16 residues. J gave up 1 base and V 3 bases, and 6 bases lay outside the gene matches. Germline assignment: CDR1 MNHEY and CDR2 SMNVEV (reference sequence). CDR3 bases: TGTGCCAGCAGTTTCCGCTACAGGGGGGGCACAGATACGCAGTATTTT. Translation: CASSFRYRGGTDTQYF.

V is TRBV19 and J is TRBJ1-1, with TRBD1 as a possible D gene (5 bases). Trimming stripped 7 bases from V and 2 bases from J, with 14 bases between. Germline CDR1 reads LNHDA; CDR2 reads SQIVND (reference sequence). The CDR3 consists of 14 residues. In nucleotides, the CDR3 is TGTGCCAGTACCCTAGGCGGGGGTAACACTGAAGCTTTCTTT. It yields the protein CASTLGGGNTEAFF.

The chain is built from TRBV28 and TRBJ1-1; maybe TRBD1 (6 bases). The CDR3 length is 13 residues. V lost 4 bases and J 4 bases, leaving 10 bases between the germline ends. CDR1 and CDR2 (germline): MDHEN, SYDVKM. This CDR3 is CASSSGGRTEAFF. CDR3 in DNA: TGTGCCAGCAGTTCGGGGGGGCGCACTGAAGCTTTCTTT.

CDR3 region: CASSQEINSGSYNEQFF. CDR3 DNA: TGCGCCAGCAGCCAAGAAATCAATAGCGGCTCCTACAATGAGCAGTTCTTC. The chain combines TRBV4-1 with TRBJ2-1, with a possible D match to TRBD2 (6 bases). Trimming took off 0 bases at V and 0 bases at J, with 12 bases between the two ends. CDR3 length: 17 residues. CDR1 is MGHRA, CDR2 YSYEKL, per germline.

This clone came up once. The V and J genes are TRBV28 and TRBJ1-5; D not certain. Trimming pared 5 bases from V and 3 bases from J, leaving 17 bases between. CDR1 MDHEN and CDR2 SYDVKM come from the germline V gene. The CDR3 has 16 amino acids. CDR3 sequence (DNA): TGTGCCAGCAGTATCAGGCGAACAAGCCCCAATCAGCCCCAGCATTTT. Its protein is CASSIRRTSPNQPQHF.

This rearrangement joins TRBV7-9 to TRBJ2-3; 9 positions match TRBD2. The germline V gene has CDR1 SEHNR and CDR2 FQNEAQ (reference sequence). There are 14 residues in the CDR3. With 8 bases clipped from V and 2 bases from J, the junction kept 5 bases outside the gene matches. The DNA for the CDR3 is TGTGCCAGCGGGACTAGCCTATCCACAGATACGCAGTATTTT. This translates into CASGTSLSTDTQYF.

This clone came up a few times. This chain uses TRBV27 with TRBJ2-7, with TRBD2 matching over 10 bases. Per the germline V gene, CDR1 is MNHEY and CDR2 is SMNVEV (reference sequence). CDR3 length equals 16 residues. After removal of 5 bases from V and 2 bases from J, the junction contained 9 bases not matched to a gene. CDR3 sequence reads: CASSRAGTSVTYEQYF. The CDR3, as DNA: TGTGCCAGCAGTCGCGCCGGGACTAGCGTAACCTACGAGCAGTACTTC.

The chain links TRBV5-4 to TRBJ2-5; 8 positions agree with TRBD1. CDR3 length equals 13 residues. Germline V CDR1 and CDR2: SGHNT, YYREEE (reference sequence). Unmatched junction bases numbered 7, after V lost 5 bases and J lost 7 bases. The CDR3 spells CASRGQEGGTQYF. In DNA form, the CDR3 reads TGTGCCAGCAGGGGACAGGAGGGAGGGACCCAGTACTTC.

This clone was detected once. This chain connects TRBV11-1 to TRBJ2-7; D gene unclear. V dropped 3 bases and J dropped 6 bases, with 6 bases sitting between them. CDR1 is SGHAT and CDR2 is FQDESV in the germline V gene (reference sequence). This CDR3 spans 11 amino acids. The CDR3 DNA reads as TGTGCCAGCAGCTTGGACGGCGAGCAGTACTTC. Its protein is CASSLDGEQYF.

The chain links TRBV10-2 to TRBJ2-3; a possible D gene is TRBD2 (6 bases). The CDR3 sequence is 18 residues long. Per germline, CDR1 WSHSY and CDR2 SAAADI. V lost 7 bases, J lost 0 bases, and 23 bases lay in between. The DNA of the CDR3 is TGCGCCAGCACTAAACCCAAACTAGCTTCATCTAGCACAGATACGCAGTATTTT. This gives the protein CASTKPKLASSSTDTQYF.

V gene TRBV7-3 combines with J gene TRBJ2-1, with 8 nucleotides matching TRBD2. CDR1 SGHTA and CDR2 FQGTGA come from the germline V gene. V dropped 5 bases and J dropped 6; count of bases not matched to a gene: 3. The CDR3 has 13 amino acids. CDR3 protein: CASSPGTSNEQFF. In DNA form, the CDR3 reads TGTGCCAGCAGCCCCGGGACTAGCAATGAGCAGTTCTTC.

The chain recombines TRBV5-1 with TRBJ2-3, with 12 bases that match TRBD2. CDR3 length: 15 amino acids. In germline, CDR1 is SGHRS, CDR2 YFSETQ. J was trimmed by 5 bases and V by 3 bases; bases with no gene match: 4. CDR3 nucleotides: TGCGCCAGCAGCTCTCAGACTAGCGGGGGAGATACGCAGTATTTT. Protein: CASSSQTSGGDTQYF. The full variable domain, with the rest looked up from reference TRBV5-1 and TRBJ2-3, is KAGVTQTPRYLIKTRGQQVTLSCSPISGHRSVSWYQQTPGQGLQFLFEYFSETQRNKGNFPGRFSGRQFSNSRSEMNVSTLELGDSALYLCASSSQTSGGDTQYFGPGTRLTVL.

The chain links TRBV27 to TRBJ2-3; D is uncertain. Trimming left V 4 bases short and J 1 base short, with 9 bases between. Germline CDR1 is MNHEY and CDR2 is SMNVEV (reference sequence). This CDR3 comprises 14 residues. The CDR3 coding sequence is TGTGCCAGCAGTTGGGGTCTGGGCACAGATACGCAGTATTTT. It codes for CASSWGLGTDTQYF.